The present T cell receptor beta chain was sequenced within a study of monozygotic twins with inflammatory bowel disease. UMIs that included a 6-nucleotide sample barcode were added by template switching, which took place during cDNA synthesis. TCRdb reanalyzed the 5' RACE reads, giving one entry per CDR3 protein sequence and no DNA. Seen in this sample are approximately 380,000 distinct CDR3 sequences; the ten most common clones hold 2.5% to 3%. This CDR3 is 13 amino acids long. Germline V gene lookup returns CDR1 MNHEY and CDR2 SVGAGI. The TCR originated in a human donor with ulcerative colitis or Crohn's disease, or a healthy co-twin of an affected twin (not recorded which). Material: blood. The V and J genes are TRBV6-5 and TRBJ1-5. This CDR3 reads CACSPYRHQPQHF.